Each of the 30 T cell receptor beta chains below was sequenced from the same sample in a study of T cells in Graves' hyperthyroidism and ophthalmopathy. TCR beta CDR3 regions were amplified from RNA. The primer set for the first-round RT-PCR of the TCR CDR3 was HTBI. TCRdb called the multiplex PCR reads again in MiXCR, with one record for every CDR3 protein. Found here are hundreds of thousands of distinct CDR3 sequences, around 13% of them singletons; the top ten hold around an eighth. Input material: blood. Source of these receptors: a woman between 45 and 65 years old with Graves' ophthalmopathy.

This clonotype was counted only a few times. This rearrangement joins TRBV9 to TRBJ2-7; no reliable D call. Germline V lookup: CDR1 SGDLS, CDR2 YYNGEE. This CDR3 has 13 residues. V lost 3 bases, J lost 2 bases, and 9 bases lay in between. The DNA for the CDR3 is TGTGCCAGCAGCGGGCCTCCTCCCTACGAGCAGTACTTC. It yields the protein CASSGPPPYEQYF.

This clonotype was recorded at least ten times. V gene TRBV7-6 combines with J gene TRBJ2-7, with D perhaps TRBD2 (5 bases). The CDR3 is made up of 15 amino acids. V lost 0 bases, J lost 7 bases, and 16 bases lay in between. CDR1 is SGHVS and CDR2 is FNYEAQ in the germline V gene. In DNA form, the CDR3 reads TGTGCCAGCAGCTTAGCTCGGGGAAGTCGCTCGGAGCAGTACTTC. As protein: CASSLARGSRSEQYF.

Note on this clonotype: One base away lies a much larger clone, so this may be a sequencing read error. The CDR3 reads CASRSVPGHGSYEQYF. The CDR3, as DNA: TGTGCCAGCAGGTCCGTGCCGGGACACGGGTCCTACGAGCAGTACTTC. The chain has TRBV12-3 or TRBV12-4 and TRBJ2-7, with D perhaps TRBD1 (6 bases). The CDR3 length is 16 residues. V was shortened by 6 bases and J by 1 base, with 19 bases between the two germline ends.

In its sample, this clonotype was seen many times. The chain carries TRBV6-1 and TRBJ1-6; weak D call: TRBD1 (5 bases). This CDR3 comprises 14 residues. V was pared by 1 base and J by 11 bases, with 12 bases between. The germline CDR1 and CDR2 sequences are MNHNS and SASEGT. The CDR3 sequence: CASSEVGVRAPLHF. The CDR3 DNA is TGTGCCAGCAGTGAAGTAGGGGTCCGGGCACCCCTCCACTTT.

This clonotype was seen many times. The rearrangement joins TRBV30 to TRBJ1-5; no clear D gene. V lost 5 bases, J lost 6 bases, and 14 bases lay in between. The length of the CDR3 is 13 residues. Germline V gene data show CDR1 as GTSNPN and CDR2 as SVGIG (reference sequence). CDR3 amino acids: CAWGATFGQPQHF. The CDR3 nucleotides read TGTGCCTGGGGCGCGACATTCGGTCAGCCCCAGCATTTT.

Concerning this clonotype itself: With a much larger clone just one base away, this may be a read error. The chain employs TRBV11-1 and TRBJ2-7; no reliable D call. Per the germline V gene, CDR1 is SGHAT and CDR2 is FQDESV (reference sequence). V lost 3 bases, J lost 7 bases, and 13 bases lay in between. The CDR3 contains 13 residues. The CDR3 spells CASSFTGLDEQYF. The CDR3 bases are TGTGCCAGCAGCTTTACGGGTCTAGATGAGCAGTACTTC.

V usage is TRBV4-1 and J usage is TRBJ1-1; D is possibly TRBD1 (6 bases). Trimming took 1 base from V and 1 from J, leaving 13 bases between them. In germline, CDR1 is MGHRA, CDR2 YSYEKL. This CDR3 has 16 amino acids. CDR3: CASSQVSDSWNTEAFF. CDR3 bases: TGCGCCAGCAGCCAAGTATCGGACAGTTGGAACACTGAAGCTTTCTTT.

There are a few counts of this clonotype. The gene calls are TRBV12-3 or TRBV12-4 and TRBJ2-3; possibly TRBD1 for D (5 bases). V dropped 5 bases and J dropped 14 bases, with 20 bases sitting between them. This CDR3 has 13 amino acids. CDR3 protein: CASSMTVTDMGYF. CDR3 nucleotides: TGTGCCAGCAGTATGACAGTTACAGATATGGGGTATTTT.

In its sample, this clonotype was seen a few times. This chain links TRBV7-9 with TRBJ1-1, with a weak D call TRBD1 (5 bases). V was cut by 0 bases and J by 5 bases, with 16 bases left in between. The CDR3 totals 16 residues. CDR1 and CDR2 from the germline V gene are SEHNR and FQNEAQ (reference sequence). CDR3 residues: CASSLARGVLGTEAFF. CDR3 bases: TGTGCCAGCAGCTTAGCGCGGGGGGTGCTGGGGACTGAAGCTTTCTTT.

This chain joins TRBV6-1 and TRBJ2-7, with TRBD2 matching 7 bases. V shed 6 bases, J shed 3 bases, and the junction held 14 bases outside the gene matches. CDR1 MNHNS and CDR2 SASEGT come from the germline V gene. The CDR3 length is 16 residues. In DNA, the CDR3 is TGTGCCAGCAGAGCCGCCCACGGGAGGAGTAACTACGAGCAGTACTTC. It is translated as CASRAAHGRSNYEQYF.

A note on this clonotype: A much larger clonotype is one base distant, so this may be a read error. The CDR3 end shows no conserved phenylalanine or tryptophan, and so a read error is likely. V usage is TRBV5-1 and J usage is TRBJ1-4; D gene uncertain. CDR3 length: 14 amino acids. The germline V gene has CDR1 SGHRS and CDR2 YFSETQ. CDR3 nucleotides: TGTGCCAGCAGCTTGATCGGTGGGGATGAAAAACTGTTTCTT. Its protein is CASSLIGGDEKLFL.

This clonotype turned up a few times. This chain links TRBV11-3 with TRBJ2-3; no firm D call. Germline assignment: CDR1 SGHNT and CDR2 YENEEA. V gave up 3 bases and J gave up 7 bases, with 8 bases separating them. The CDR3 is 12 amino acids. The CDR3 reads CASSFVMNTQYF. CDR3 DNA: TGTGCCAGCAGCTTCGTAATGAATACGCAGTATTTT.

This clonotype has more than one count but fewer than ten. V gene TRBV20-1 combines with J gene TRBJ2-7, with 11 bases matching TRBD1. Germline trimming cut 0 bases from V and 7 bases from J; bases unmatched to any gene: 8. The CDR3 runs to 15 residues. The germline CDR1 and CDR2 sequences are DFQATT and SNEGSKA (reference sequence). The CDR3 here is CSARDLGQGAREQYF. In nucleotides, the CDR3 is TGCAGTGCTAGAGATCTTGGACAGGGGGCGCGGGAGCAGTACTTC.

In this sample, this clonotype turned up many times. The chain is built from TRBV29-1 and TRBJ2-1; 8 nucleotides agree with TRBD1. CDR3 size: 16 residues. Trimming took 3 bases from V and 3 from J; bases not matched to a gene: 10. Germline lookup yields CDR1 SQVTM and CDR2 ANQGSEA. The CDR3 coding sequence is TGCAGCGTTGAGGGGCGGCCAGGGGGCTTCTACAATGAGCAGTTCTTC. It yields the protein CSVEGRPGGFYNEQFF.

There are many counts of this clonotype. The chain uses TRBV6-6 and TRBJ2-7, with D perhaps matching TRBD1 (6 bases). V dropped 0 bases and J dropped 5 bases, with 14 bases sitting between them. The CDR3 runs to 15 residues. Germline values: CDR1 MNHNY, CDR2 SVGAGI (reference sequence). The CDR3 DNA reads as TGTGCCAGCAGTTACTCGACACAGGGACCCGACGAGCAGTACTTC. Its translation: CASSYSTQGPDEQYF.

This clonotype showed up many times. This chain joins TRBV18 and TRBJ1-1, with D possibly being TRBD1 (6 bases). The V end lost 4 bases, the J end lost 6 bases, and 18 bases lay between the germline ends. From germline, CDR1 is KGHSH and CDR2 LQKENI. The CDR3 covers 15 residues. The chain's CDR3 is CASSLTPTGGAEAFF. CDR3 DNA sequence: TGTGCCAGCTCACTAACCCCGACAGGCGGAGCTGAAGCTTTCTTT. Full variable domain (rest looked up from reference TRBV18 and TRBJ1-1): NAGVMQNPRHLVRRRGQEARLRCSPMKGHSHVYWYRQLPEEGLKFMVYLQKENIIDESGMPKERFSAEFPKEGPSILRIQQVVRGDSAAYFCASSLTPTGGAEAFFGQGTRLTVV.

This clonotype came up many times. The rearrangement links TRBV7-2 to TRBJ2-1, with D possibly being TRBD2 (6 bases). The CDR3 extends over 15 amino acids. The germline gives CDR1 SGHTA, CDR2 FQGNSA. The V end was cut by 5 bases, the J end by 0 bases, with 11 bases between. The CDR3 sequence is CASSGDFNSYNEQFF. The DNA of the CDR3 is TGTGCCAGCAGCGGGGACTTCAACTCCTACAATGAGCAGTTCTTC.

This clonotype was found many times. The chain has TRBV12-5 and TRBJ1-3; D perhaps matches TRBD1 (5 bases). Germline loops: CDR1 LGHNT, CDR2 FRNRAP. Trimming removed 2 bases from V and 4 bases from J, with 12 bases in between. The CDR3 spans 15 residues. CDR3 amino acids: CASGLPGLAGNTIYF. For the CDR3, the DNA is TGTGCTAGTGGTTTGCCAGGGCTCGCAGGAAACACCATATATTTT.

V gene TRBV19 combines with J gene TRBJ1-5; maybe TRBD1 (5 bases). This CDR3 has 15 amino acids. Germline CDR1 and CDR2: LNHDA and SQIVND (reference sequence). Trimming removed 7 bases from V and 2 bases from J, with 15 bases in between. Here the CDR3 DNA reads TGTGCCAGTACCATCGGAGGAGGGGGCAATCAGCCCCAGCATTTT. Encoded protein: CASTIGGGGNQPQHF.

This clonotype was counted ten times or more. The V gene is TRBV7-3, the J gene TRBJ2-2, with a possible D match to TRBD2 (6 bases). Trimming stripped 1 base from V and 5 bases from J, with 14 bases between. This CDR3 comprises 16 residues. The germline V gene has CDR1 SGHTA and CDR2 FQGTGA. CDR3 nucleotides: TGTGCCAGCAGCTTAATGTTGCGGGATGGGACCGGGGAGCTGTTTTTT. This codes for CASSLMLRDGTGELFF.

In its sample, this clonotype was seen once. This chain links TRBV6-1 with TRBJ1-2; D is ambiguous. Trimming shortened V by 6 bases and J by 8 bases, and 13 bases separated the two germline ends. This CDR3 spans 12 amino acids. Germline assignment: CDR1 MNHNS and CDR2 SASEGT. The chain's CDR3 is CASRRDGYGYTF. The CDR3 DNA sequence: TGTGCCAGCAGACGGGATGGGTACGGCTACACCTTC.

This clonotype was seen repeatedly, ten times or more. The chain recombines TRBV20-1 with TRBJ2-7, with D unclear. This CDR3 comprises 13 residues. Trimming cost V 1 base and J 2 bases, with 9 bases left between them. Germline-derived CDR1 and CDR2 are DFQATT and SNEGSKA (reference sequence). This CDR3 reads CSARVEIPYEQYF. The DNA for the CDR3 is TGCAGTGCTAGAGTTGAGATACCCTACGAGCAGTACTTC.

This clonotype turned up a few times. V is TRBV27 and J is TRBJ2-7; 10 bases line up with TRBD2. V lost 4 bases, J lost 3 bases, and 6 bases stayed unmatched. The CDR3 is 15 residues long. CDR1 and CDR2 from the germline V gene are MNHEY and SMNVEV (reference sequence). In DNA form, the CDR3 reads TGTGCCAGCAGTTATAGGACTAGCGGTATCTACGAGCAGTACTTC. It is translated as CASSYRTSGIYEQYF.

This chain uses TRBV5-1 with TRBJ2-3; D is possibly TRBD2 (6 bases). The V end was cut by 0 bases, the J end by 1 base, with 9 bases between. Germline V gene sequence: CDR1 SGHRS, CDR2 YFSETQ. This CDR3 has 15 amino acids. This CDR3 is CASSLDSGGTDTQYF. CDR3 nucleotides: TGCGCCAGCAGCTTGGATAGCGGAGGCACAGATACGCAGTATTTT.

DNA for the CDR3: TGTGCCAGCAGCTTAACTCGACAGGGATCAGATACGCAGTATTTT. As protein: CASSLTRQGSDTQYF. V usage is TRBV11-2 and J usage is TRBJ2-3; TRBD1 aligns across 7 bases. Germline CDR1 SGHAT, CDR2 FQNNGV. There are 15 residues in the CDR3. The J segment lost 4 bases and the V segment lost 2 bases, leaving 6 bases of the junction unmatched.

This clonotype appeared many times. CDR3 in amino acids: CATKGTGETYGYTF. As DNA, the CDR3 is TGTGCCACCAAAGGAACAGGGGAGACCTATGGCTACACCTTC. The chain employs TRBV6-2 or TRBV6-3 and TRBJ1-2, with 7 bases matching TRBD1. This CDR3 is 14 amino acids long. CDR1 is MNHEY and CDR2 is SVGEGT in the germline V gene. The J segment lost 4 bases and the V segment lost 10 bases, leaving 12 bases of the junction unmatched.

CDR3 coding DNA: TGTGCCAGCAGTGACGGCCGGGAAGGGGGTGAGCAGTTCTTC. The encoded protein is CASSDGREGGEQFF. The chain has TRBV6-4 and TRBJ2-1, with D possibly being TRBD1 (6 bases). Germline CDR1 MRHNA, CDR2 SNTAGT. V dropped 2 bases and J dropped 9 bases, with 14 bases sitting between them. CDR3 length: 14 amino acids.

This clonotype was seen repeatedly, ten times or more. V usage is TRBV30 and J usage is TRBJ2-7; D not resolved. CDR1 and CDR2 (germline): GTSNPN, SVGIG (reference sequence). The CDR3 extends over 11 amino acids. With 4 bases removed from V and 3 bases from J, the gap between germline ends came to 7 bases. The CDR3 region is CAWKNSYEQYF. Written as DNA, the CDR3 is TGTGCCTGGAAGAATAGCTACGAGCAGTACTTC. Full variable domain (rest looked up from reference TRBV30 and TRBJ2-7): SQTIHQWPATLVQPVGSPLSLECTVEGTSNPNLYWYRQAAGRGLQLLFYSVGIGQISSEVPQNLSASRPQDRQFILSSKKLLLSDSGFYLCAWKNSYEQYFGPGTRLTVT.

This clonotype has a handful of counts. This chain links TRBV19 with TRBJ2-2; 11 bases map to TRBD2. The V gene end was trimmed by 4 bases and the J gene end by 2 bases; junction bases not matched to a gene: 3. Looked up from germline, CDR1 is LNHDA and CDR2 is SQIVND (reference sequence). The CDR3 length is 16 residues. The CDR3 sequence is CASSTGTSGNTGELFF. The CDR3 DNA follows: TGTGCCAGTAGTACAGGGACTAGCGGAAACACCGGGGAGCTGTTTTTT.

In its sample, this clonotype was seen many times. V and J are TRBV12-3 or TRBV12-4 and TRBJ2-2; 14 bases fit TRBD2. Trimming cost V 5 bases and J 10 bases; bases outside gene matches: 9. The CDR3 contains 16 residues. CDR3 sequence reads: CASSPPGLAGGEELFF. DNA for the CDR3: TGTGCCAGCAGTCCCCCAGGACTAGCGGGAGGAGAGGAGCTGTTTTTT.